The 25 T cell receptor beta chains listed next were all sequenced from one sample in a study of shared clonotypes between healthy human individuals. TCRdb keeps only in-frame clones here, not all; method: immunoSEQ multiplex PCR. The sample shows 190,000 or so clones, approximately 61% of them seen only once. The sample taken for sequencing was memory CD4+ T cells sorted from blood. As to subset: CD45RA-negative fraction. Source of these receptors: a man younger than 40 in good health.

On this clone itself: Given a far larger clone just one base away, this is likely a sequencing read error. The sample has other DNA sequences that encode this CDR3 too. The rearrangement links TRBV7-2 to TRBJ1-2; perhaps TRBD1 as D (6 bases). Germline V gene data show CDR1 as SGHTA and CDR2 as FQGNSA. The CDR3 loop spans 13 amino acids. This CDR3 is CASSSDRYRGYTF. The CDR3 nucleotides are TGTGCCAGCAGCTCCGACAGGTACCGAGGCTACACTTTC.

This rearrangement joins TRBV27 to TRBJ1-1; possibly TRBD1 for D (5 bases). The length of the CDR3 is 15 residues. Germline V gene sequence: CDR1 MNHEY, CDR2 SMNVEV (reference sequence). The V gene lost 5 bases and the J gene lost 7 bases, with 20 bases spanning the gap. The CDR3 reads CASSTPSGARGEAFF. CDR3 nucleotides: TGTGCCAGCAGTACCCCTTCTGGGGCGCGAGGTGAAGCTTTCTTT.

The gene calls are TRBV9 and TRBJ2-2, with TRBD1 matching 7 bases. The CDR3 has 14 amino acids. The trim removed 5 bases at V and 3 bases at J, leaving 4 bases unmatched. The germline gives CDR1 SGDLS, CDR2 YYNGEE. CDR3 nucleotides: TGTGCCAGCAGTGATACAGGGGACACCGGGGAGCTGTTTTTT. Translation: CASSDTGDTGELFF.

This clone appeared many times. The rearrangement links TRBV11-2 to TRBJ1-1; D unclear. In germline, CDR1 is SGHAT, CDR2 FQNNGV. The CDR3 runs to 14 residues. V was shortened by 5 bases and J by 1 base, with 11 bases between the two germline ends. The CDR3 is CASSVIVGNTEAFF. CDR3 coding DNA: TGTGCCAGCAGCGTTATAGTAGGGAACACTGAAGCTTTCTTT.

The chain is built from TRBV9 and TRBJ2-7; the match to TRBD1 covers 11 bases. The CDR3 length is 14 residues. In germline, CDR1 is SGDLS, CDR2 YYNGEE. V dropped 7 bases and J dropped 0; count of bases not matched to a gene: 3. CDR3 residues: CASGQGAFSYEQYF. The CDR3 DNA follows: TGTGCCAGCGGACAGGGGGCTTTCTCCTACGAGCAGTACTTC.

The gene calls are TRBV7-6 and TRBJ2-5; D assignment may be TRBD1 or TRBD2 (6 bases each). Deletions cut 1 base from V and 5 bases from J, with 14 bases between. Germline V gives CDR1 SGHVS, CDR2 FNYEAQ. The CDR3 has 15 residues. CDR3 residues: CASSLGRTGRETQYF. The CDR3 DNA reads TGTGCCAGCAGCTTAGGCCGAACAGGGAGGGAGACCCAGTACTTC. Supplemented by reference TRBV7-6 and TRBJ2-5, the full variable domain reads GAGVSQSPRYKVTKRGQDVALRCDPISGHVSLYWYRQALGQGPEFLTYFNYEAQQDKSGLPNDRFSAERPEGSISTLTIQRTEQRDSAMYRCASSLGRTGRETQYFGPGTRLLVL.

V and J are TRBV9 and TRBJ2-1; D may be TRBD1 (6 bases). CDR1 and CDR2 from the germline V gene are SGDLS and YYNGEE. Trimming shortened V by 0 bases and J by 4 bases, and 11 bases separated the two germline ends. The CDR3 extends over 15 amino acids. In DNA form, the CDR3 reads TGTGCCAGCAGCGTAGGAAGGCAGGGGTACAATGAGCAGTTCTTC. It encodes CASSVGRQGYNEQFF.

This clone appeared a few times. CDR3 sequence (DNA): TGTGCCAGCAGTCGACAGTTGAGCTCCTACGAGCAGTACTTC. It codes for CASSRQLSSYEQYF. The chain joins TRBV28 to TRBJ2-7; possibly TRBD1 for D (5 bases). Trimming removed 5 bases at V and 0 bases at J, with 11 bases between. Germline V gene data show CDR1 as MDHEN and CDR2 as SYDVKM. The CDR3 contains 14 residues.

This clone appeared many times. The chain uses TRBV5-5 and TRBJ1-2; 7 bases are shared with TRBD1. V shed 4 bases, J shed 4 bases, and the junction held 10 bases outside the gene matches. CDR1 and CDR2 from the germline V gene are SGHKS and YYEKEE (reference sequence). The CDR3 covers 15 residues. Written as DNA, the CDR3 is TGTGCCAGCAGCCTCCGACAGGGTGCCCTCTATGGCTACACCTTC. Protein sequence: CASSLRQGALYGYTF.

The CDR3 protein is CASSLQGARQFF. The CDR3 coding sequence is TGTGCCAGCAGCTTACAGGGGGCGCGGCAGTTCTTC. The V call is TRBV7-8, the J call TRBJ2-1; TRBD1 aligns across 8 bases. The J segment lost 12 bases and the V segment lost 2 bases, leaving 3 bases of the junction unmatched. The CDR3 loop spans 12 amino acids. Germline assignment: CDR1 SGHVS and CDR2 FQNEAQ.

J is TRBJ2-5 and V is TRBV5-1; D might be TRBD1 (6 bases). Trimming cost V 3 bases and J 0 bases, with 15 bases left between them. The CDR3 totals 16 residues. Looked up from germline, CDR1 is SGHRS and CDR2 is YFSETQ. The CDR3 sequence is CASSSGQPLYQETQYF. The CDR3 DNA sequence: TGCGCCAGCAGCTCCGGACAGCCCTTGTACCAAGAGACCCAGTACTTC. Filled out from reference TRBV5-1 and TRBJ2-5, the complete variable domain reads KAGVTQTPRYLIKTRGQQVTLSCSPISGHRSVSWYQQTPGQGLQFLFEYFSETQRNKGNFPGRFSGRQFSNSRSEMNVSTLELGDSALYLCASSSGQPLYQETQYFGPGTRLLVL.

This sequence joins TRBV19 and TRBJ1-5; 7 bases match TRBD1. The CDR3 length is 15 residues. The germline V gene encodes CDR1 LNHDA and CDR2 SQIVND (reference sequence). The V gene end was trimmed by 1 base and the J gene end by 6 bases; junction bases not matched to a gene: 6. CDR3 DNA sequence: TGTGCCAGTAGTATAGGGGGCAGGGGGAGTCAGCCCCAGCATTTT. It encodes CASSIGGRGSQPQHF.

This chain connects TRBV2 to TRBJ1-5, with D perhaps TRBD1 (5 bases). CDR3 length: 15 residues. The germline V gene has CDR1 SNHLY and CDR2 FYNNEI. V lost 6 bases to trimming and J lost 7 bases, with 19 bases between them. The CDR3 coding sequence is TGTGCCAGCAGATATGGGGGGTGGGGTTGGCAGCCCCAGCATTTT. Protein: CASRYGGWGWQPQHF.

The rearrangement joins TRBV5-4 to TRBJ1-1; D may be TRBD1 (6 bases). Trimming took off 3 bases at V and 3 bases at J, with 24 bases between the two ends. This CDR3 is 18 amino acids long. CDR1 and CDR2 (germline): SGHNT, YYREEE (reference sequence). CDR3 nucleotides: TGTGCCAGCAGCTCTCCAAAGACAGGAAGTTTGAAGCACACTGAAGCTTTCTTT. Protein product: CASSSPKTGSLKHTEAFF. The variable domain in full, with the rest retrieved from reference TRBV5-4 and TRBJ1-1, is ETGVTQSPTHLIKTRGQQVTLRCSSQSGHNTVSWYQQALGQGPQFIFQYYREEENGRGNFPPRFSGLQFPNYSSELNVNALELDDSALYLCASSSPKTGSLKHTEAFFGQGTRLTVV.

The rearrangement links TRBV5-5 to TRBJ1-1; 8 positions agree with TRBD1. The germline V gene encodes CDR1 SGHKS and CDR2 YYEKEE (reference sequence). The CDR3 has 11 amino acids. Trimming removed 5 bases from V and 6 bases from J; junction bases left unmatched: 0. Written as DNA, the CDR3 is TGTGCCAGCAGGACAGGGGCTGAAGCTTTCTTT. Amino acid sequence: CASRTGAEAFF.

There are many counts of this clone. The chain joins TRBV6-5 to TRBJ2-7; D perhaps matches TRBD2 (5 bases). The V end was cut by 2 bases, the J end by 7 bases, with 18 bases between. CDR1 and CDR2 (germline): MNHEY, SVGAGI. The CDR3 is 15 amino acids. The CDR3 sequence: CASSYAPLYSGEQYF. CDR3 coding DNA: TGTGCCAGCAGTTACGCCCCGCTCTACTCGGGGGAGCAGTACTTC.

The chain joins TRBV25-1 to TRBJ2-1; TRBD1 matches 7 bases. The CDR3 length is 13 residues. Germline V gene lookup returns CDR1 MGHDK and CDR2 SYGVNS. V trimming: 7 bases; J trimming: 4 bases; junction bases outside the gene matches: 4. The CDR3 sequence: CASTGQEYNEQFF. The CDR3 coding sequence is TGTGCCAGCACAGGACAGGAGTACAATGAGCAGTTCTTC.

The CDR3 is CASSPQGGDNYGYTF. The CDR3 DNA reads as TGTGCCAGCAGCCCCCAAGGGGGGGATAACTATGGCTACACCTTC. The gene calls are TRBV6-6 and TRBJ1-2; possible D gene TRBD1, 6 bases. CDR1 is MNHNY, CDR2 SVGAGI, per germline (reference sequence). V dropped 6 bases and J dropped 1 base, with 15 bases sitting between them. The CDR3 is 15 residues long.

This clone has more than one count but fewer than ten. The chain has TRBV28 and TRBJ2-5, with 7 nucleotides matching TRBD1. Germline CDR1 reads MDHEN; CDR2 reads SYDVKM. The length of the CDR3 is 17 residues. The J segment lost 0 bases and the V segment lost 5 bases, leaving 12 bases of the junction unmatched. The CDR3 loop reads CASSPRQGWRYQETQYF. CDR3 DNA sequence: TGTGCCAGCAGTCCTCGACAGGGTTGGAGGTACCAAGAGACCCAGTACTTC.

The gene calls are TRBV18 and TRBJ2-7; D unresolved. The CDR3 is 13 residues long. Germline assignment: CDR1 KGHSH and CDR2 LQKENI. V was shortened by 3 bases and J by 2 bases, with 8 bases between the two germline ends. The CDR3 reads CASSPQPPYEQYF. Written as DNA, the CDR3 is TGTGCCAGCTCACCCCAACCTCCCTACGAGCAGTACTTC.

In nucleotides, the CDR3 is TGTGCCAGCTCACCAACCCTCTACGAGCAGTACTTC. Protein product: CASSPTLYEQYF. The rearrangement uses TRBV18 and TRBJ2-7; D gene unclear. Germline V lookup: CDR1 KGHSH, CDR2 LQKENI. Trimming left V 2 bases short and J 3 bases short, with 5 bases between. CDR3 length: 12 amino acids.

The genes are TRBV11-2 and TRBJ1-3, with 7 bases matching TRBD1. This CDR3 is built from 14 residues. Trimming removed 8 bases from V and 3 bases from J; junction bases left unmatched: 7. Germline CDR1 reads SGHAT; CDR2 reads FQNNGV. CDR3 amino acids: CASRSGQIGNTIYF. Here the CDR3 DNA reads TGTGCCAGCCGATCGGGACAGATTGGAAACACCATATATTTT.

This chain links TRBV5-6 with TRBJ1-4, with TRBD1 as a possible D gene (6 bases). The germline V gene has CDR1 SGHDT and CDR2 YYEEEE. CDR3 size: 15 residues. The ends were cut back, 5 bases at V and 0 bases at J, with 11 bases in the middle. CDR3: CASSTAGATNEKLFF. CDR3 nucleotide sequence: TGTGCCAGCAGTACGGCAGGGGCAACTAATGAAAAACTGTTTTTT.

The chain couples TRBV7-3 to TRBJ2-3; TRBD2 might be the D (5 bases). Germline V lookup: CDR1 SGHTA, CDR2 FQGTGA. V lost 1 base and J 1 base, leaving 6 bases between the germline ends. The CDR3 spans 14 residues. The CDR3 region has the DNA TGTGCCAGCAGCTTAATCGGGGGCACAGATACGCAGTATTTT. It yields the protein CASSLIGGTDTQYF.

This clone showed up many times. This chain joins TRBV27 and TRBJ1-3; no firm D call. Trimming pared 6 bases from V and 0 bases from J, leaving 12 bases between. The CDR3 spans 15 residues. Per the germline V gene, CDR1 is MNHEY and CDR2 is SMNVEV (reference sequence). The CDR3 nucleotides read TGTGCCAGCAGCCGCGACGGGTTCTCTGGAAACACCATATATTTT. Residues: CASSRDGFSGNTIYF.